This is a list of T cell receptor beta chains from one sample in a study of blood T cell repertoires in COVID-19. Clones were read by immunoSEQ multiplex PCR, and TCRdb kept only the in-frame ones, dropping some. The sample contains under 150,000 clones, roughly 91% of which appear only once. Sequencing was performed on peripheral blood. The receptors derive from a human donor in a cohort sampled during active COVID-19. The CDR3 runs from the conserved cysteine through the conserved F or W. The D gene is left open where the match is weak. Clone size is given for some rows only: seen once, a few or many times, or a class if the clone is expanded.

TRBJ2-5,-,14,TRBV15,once,CATSRERRQETQYF,TGTGCCACCAGCAGAGAGCGGAGACAAGAGACCCAGTACTTC
TRBJ1-3,-,13,TRBV11-2,-,CASSSSAGNTIYF,TGTGCCAGCAGCTCATCAGCTGGAAACACCATATATTTT
TRBJ2-7,TRBD2,17,TRBV11-2,once,CASSLRPPGGRSYEQYF,TGTGCCAGCAGCTTGCGCCCCCCGGGGGGTCGGTCCTACGAGCAGTACTTC
TRBJ2-3,-,12,TRBV28,-,CASRPGAGTQYF,TGTGCCAGCAGACCAGGGGCAGGTACGCAGTATTTT
TRBJ2-3,-,17,TRBV4-1,-,CASSQDSGRAYTDTQYF,TGCGCCAGCAGCCAAGATTCGGGCAGGGCCTACACAGATACGCAGTATTTT
TRBJ1-2,-,15,TRBV4-1,-,CASSQAGGFSYGYTF,TGCGCCAGCAGCCAAGCGGGGGGGTTTTCCTATGGCTACACCTTC
TRBJ2-3,TRBD2,16,TRBV5-4,-,CASSRGLAGVTDTQYF,TGTGCCAGCAGCCGCGGACTAGCGGGAGTAACAGATACGCAGTATTTT
TRBJ2-3,-,16,TRBV19,-,CASRTLPGSSTDTQYF,TGTGCCAGTAGAACCCTCCCCGGGTCTAGCACAGATACGCAGTATTTT
TRBJ2-2,TRBD1,15,TRBV7-8,-,CASSLGDRASGELFF,TGTGCCAGCAGCTTAGGAGACAGGGCGTCCGGGGAGCTGTTTTTT
TRBJ2-2,-,19,TRBV5-1,-,CASSLRPLPLSEGTGELFF,TGCGCCAGCAGCTTGCGACCGCTGCCGCTTAGCGAAGGAACCGGGGAGCTGTTTTTT
TRBJ2-1,-,15,TRBV6-5,-,CASASRDSEVHEQFF,TGTGCCAGCGCCTCCCGGGACTCCGAGGTGCATGAGCAGTTCTTC
TRBJ2-5,TRBD2,19,TRBV6-1,once,CASSGPSGGAVIPQETQYF,TGTGCCAGCAGTGGCCCTAGCGGGGGGGCTGTCATCCCTCAAGAGACCCAGTACTTC
TRBJ2-1,TRBD2,18,TRBV19,-,CASSPGVAGGPSRNEQFF,TGTGCCAGTAGTCCCGGAGTAGCGGGAGGGCCCTCGCGAAATGAGCAGTTCTTC
TRBJ2-1,TRBD1,16,TRBV5-1,-,CASRYAGTGVYNEQFF,TGCGCCAGCAGGTATGCCGGGACAGGGGTTTACAATGAGCAGTTCTTC
TRBJ1-3,TRBD1,15,TRBV19,-,CASSMEGATGNTIYF,TGTGCCAGTAGTATGGAGGGGGCGACGGGAAACACCATATATTTT
TRBJ2-5,TRBD2,14,TRBV10-1,-,CASSDGTSVETQYF,TGCGCCAGCAGTGACGGGACTAGCGTGGAGACCCAGTACTTC
TRBJ1-2,-,13,TRBV12-3/TRBV12-4,-,CASSRGIGYGYTF,TGTGCCAGCAGTAGGGGGATTGGCTATGGCTACACCTTC
TRBJ2-7,TRBD2,15,TRBV6-2/TRBV6-3,-,CASTPRTSGSGEQYF,TGTGCCAGCACCCCCCGGACTAGCGGGAGTGGCGAGCAGTACTTC
TRBJ2-5,TRBD1,14,TRBV6-2/TRBV6-3,once,CASSFRQGIGTQYF,TGTGCCAGCAGTTTTAGACAGGGGATCGGGACCCAGTACTTC
TRBJ2-2,-,13,TRBV2,once,CASSEARGGELFF,TGTGCCAGCAGTGAAGCGCGGGGCGGGGAGCTGTTTTTT
TRBJ2-3,-,13,TRBV7-9,-,CASSSSGGYFIYF,TGTGCCAGCAGCTCCTCCGGGGGTTACTTCATTTATTTT
TRBJ1-6,-,14,TRBV27,-,CASSLLGGSSPLHF,TGTGCCAGCAGTTTATTGGGGGGGAGTTCACCCCTCCACTTT